Following are 15 T cell receptor beta chains from one sample sequenced in a study of Graves' ophthalmopathy and Graves' hyperthyroidism. Amplification targeted the TCR beta CDR3 regions, with RNA transcripts as the source material. The first-round RT-PCR employed HTBI primers together with the Qiagen OneStep RT-PCR kit. A multiplex PCR was then performed as the second round. One entry per CDR3 protein results from TCRdb running MiXCR on the multiplex PCR reads. The profile covers approximately 500,000 distinct CDR3 sequences, with about 15% appearing a single time and 9.8% taken by the ten largest. Sequencing was carried out using blood. The receptors here all came from a woman younger than 45 with Graves' ophthalmopathy.

This clonotype occurred many times. The rearrangement uses TRBV4-1 and TRBJ2-5; D is possibly TRBD1 or TRBD2 (6 bases each). The CDR3 contains 15 residues. Germline CDR1 reads MGHRA; CDR2 reads YSYEKL. The ends were cut back, 3 bases at V and 5 bases at J, with 16 bases in the middle. The CDR3 DNA sequence: TGCGCCAGCAGCCAGATGGGCCGAGGGGGGGAGACCCAGTACTTC. As protein: CASSQMGRGGETQYF.

This clonotype was detected ten times or more. This chain connects TRBV5-1 to TRBJ1-1; TRBD1 is a possible D gene (6 bases). From germline, CDR1 is SGHRS and CDR2 YFSETQ. The CDR3 covers 19 residues. Deletions cut 4 bases from V and 0 bases from J, with 25 bases between. The CDR3 sequence: CASSIIGPPGEGVNTEAFF. Written as DNA, the CDR3 is TGCGCCAGCAGCATCATCGGCCCCCCAGGGGAAGGGGTGAACACTGAAGCTTTCTTT.

This clonotype was recorded at least ten times. This sequence joins TRBV12-3 or TRBV12-4 and TRBJ2-7; 8 bases line up with TRBD1. CDR3 size: 12 residues. Trimming removed 6 bases from V and 5 bases from J; junction bases left unmatched: 3. The CDR3 coding sequence is TGTGCCAGCAGCGACAGGGGAGACGAGCAGTACTTC. Protein: CASSDRGDEQYF.

This clonotype was seen repeatedly, ten times or more. This sequence joins TRBV27 and TRBJ2-5; D is uncertain. Looked up from germline, CDR1 is MNHEY and CDR2 is SMNVEV (reference sequence). The CDR3 sequence is 16 residues long. Trimming shortened V by 1 base and J by 5 bases, and 17 bases separated the two germline ends. The CDR3 region has the DNA TGTGCCAGCAGTTTATACACCCCGCGCCTCAGTGAGACCCAGTACTTC. It codes for CASSLYTPRLSETQYF.

This clonotype was seen at least ten times. The chain joins TRBV6-1 to TRBJ2-7, with TRBD1 as a possible D gene (5 bases). The CDR3 is 14 residues long. V shed 6 bases and J shed 1 base, with 13 bases lying between them. Germline CDR1 MNHNS, CDR2 SASEGT. The CDR3: CASRQGDSSYEQYF. DNA of the CDR3: TGTGCCAGCAGACAAGGAGACAGTTCCTACGAGCAGTACTTC.

This clonotype came up a few times. V is TRBV4-2 and J is TRBJ2-5; D ambiguous. The CDR3 is 15 amino acids. Trimming shortened V by 2 bases and J by 3 bases, and 13 bases separated the two germline ends. Per the germline V gene, CDR1 is LGHNA and CDR2 is YNFKEQ. Here the CDR3 DNA reads TGTGCCAGCAGCCAATCCTATACAAGAAAAGAGACCCAGTACTTC. Protein sequence: CASSQSYTRKETQYF.

This clonotype was detected ten times or more. The CDR3 bases are TGTGCCATCAGTGATCCAGAGGGGGTGGAGAACTATGGCTACACCTTC. Translating gives CAISDPEGVENYGYTF. The chain carries TRBV10-3 and TRBJ1-2; maybe TRBD1 (6 bases). Trimming took off 3 bases at V and 2 bases at J, with 16 bases between the two ends. CDR1 is ENHRY and CDR2 is SYGVKD in the germline V gene. CDR3 size: 16 residues.

The chain uses TRBV18 and TRBJ2-2; D is undetermined. V dropped 3 bases and J dropped 3 bases, with 11 bases sitting between them. This CDR3 is built from 15 residues. Per germline, CDR1 KGHSH and CDR2 LQKENI. The CDR3 spells CASSPRQKDTGELFF. The DNA of the CDR3 is TGTGCCAGCTCACCGAGGCAGAAGGACACCGGGGAGCTGTTTTTT.

In its sample, this clonotype was seen many times. The rearrangement links TRBV2 to TRBJ2-5; tentatively, D is TRBD1 (6 bases). The CDR3 consists of 14 residues. Germline assignment: CDR1 SNHLY and CDR2 FYNNEI. V was cut by 9 bases and J by 2 bases, with 16 bases left in between. CDR3 sequence reads: CASGVKRGQETQYF. As DNA, the CDR3 is TGTGCCAGTGGCGTAAAGAGGGGGCAAGAGACCCAGTACTTC.

This clonotype was found many times. The chain carries TRBV29-1 and TRBJ2-7, with 11 bases identical to TRBD2. J was trimmed by 0 bases and V by 4 bases; bases with no gene match: 2. CDR1 is SQVTM and CDR2 is ANQGSEA in the germline V gene. The CDR3 is 14 residues long. CDR3 coding DNA: TGCAGCGTTGGGGGACTAGCGGACTCCTACGAGCAGTACTTC. Translated, it gives CSVGGLADSYEQYF.

This clonotype was picked up a small number of times. The chain combines TRBV30 with TRBJ1-5; D ambiguous. CDR3 length: 13 amino acids. Germline CDR1 is GTSNPN and CDR2 is SVGIG (reference sequence). The V and J ends lost 3 bases and 0 bases respectively, with 6 bases between them. In DNA form, the CDR3 reads TGTGCCTGGAGGCGGGATAGCAATCAGCCCCAGCATTTT. It specifies CAWRRDSNQPQHF.

This clonotype was seen only a few times. The rearrangement joins TRBV16 to TRBJ2-7; D call uncertain. Germline CDR1 and CDR2: KGHSY and FQNENV. This CDR3 has 14 residues. V was pared by 0 bases and J by 4 bases, with 10 bases between. CDR3 nucleotides: TGTGCCAGCAGCCAATCCCCCCAGGTTTACGAGCAGTACTTC. Amino acids: CASSQSPQVYEQYF. The whole variable domain, remainder taken from reference TRBV16 and TRBJ2-7, is GEEVAQTPKHLVRGEGQKAKLYCAPIKGHSYVFWYQQVLKNEFKFLISFQNENVFDETGMPKERFSAKCLPNSPCSLEIQATKLEDSAVYFCASSQSPQVYEQYFGPGTRLTVT.

This clonotype was observed at least ten times. The V gene is TRBV2, the J gene TRBJ2-5; 8 bases map to TRBD1. The CDR3 covers 13 residues. V dropped 7 bases and J dropped 5; count of bases not matched to a gene: 6. Germline-derived CDR1 and CDR2 are SNHLY and FYNNEI. The CDR3 DNA follows: TGTGCCAGCAAGACAGGGGTATTTGAGACCCAGTACTTC. It encodes CASKTGVFETQYF.

This clonotype was recorded a few times. This chain connects TRBV30 to TRBJ2-7; the match to TRBD1 covers 7 bases. Trimming removed 8 bases from V and 7 bases from J; junction bases left unmatched: 8. This CDR3 is built from 11 residues. The germline V gene has CDR1 GTSNPN and CDR2 SVGIG (reference sequence). CDR3 sequence reads: CAVDRVGEQYF. CDR3 DNA: TGTGCCGTCGACAGGGTGGGGGAGCAGTACTTC.

This clonotype was seen many times. The V call is TRBV2, the J call TRBJ1-5, with D possibly matching TRBD1 (6 bases). Germline values: CDR1 SNHLY, CDR2 FYNNEI. V was shortened by 7 bases and J by 2 bases, with 12 bases between the two germline ends. This CDR3 comprises 14 residues. CDR3 residues: CASKRDIGNQPQHF. The CDR3 DNA sequence: TGTGCCAGCAAACGGGACATCGGCAATCAGCCCCAGCATTTT.